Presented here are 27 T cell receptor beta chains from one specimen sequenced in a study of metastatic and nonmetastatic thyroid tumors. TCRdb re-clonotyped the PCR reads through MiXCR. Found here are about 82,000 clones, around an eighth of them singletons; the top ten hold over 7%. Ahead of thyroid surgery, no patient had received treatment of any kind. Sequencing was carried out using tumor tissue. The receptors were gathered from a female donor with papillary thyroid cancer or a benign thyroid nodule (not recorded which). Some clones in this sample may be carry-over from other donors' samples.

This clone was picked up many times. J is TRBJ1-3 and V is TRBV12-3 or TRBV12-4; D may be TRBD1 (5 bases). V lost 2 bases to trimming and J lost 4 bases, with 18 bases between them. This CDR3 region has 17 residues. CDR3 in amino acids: CASSLPPGRAYGNTIYF. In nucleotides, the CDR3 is TGTGCCAGCAGTTTACCCCCTGGCAGGGCTTACGGAAACACCATATATTTT.

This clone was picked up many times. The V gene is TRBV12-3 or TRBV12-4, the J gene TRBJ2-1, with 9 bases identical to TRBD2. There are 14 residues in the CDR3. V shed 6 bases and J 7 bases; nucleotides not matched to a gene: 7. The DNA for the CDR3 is TGTGCCAGCAGACGGCGGGAGGGCCGAAATGAGCAGTTCTTC. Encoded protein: CASRRREGRNEQFF.

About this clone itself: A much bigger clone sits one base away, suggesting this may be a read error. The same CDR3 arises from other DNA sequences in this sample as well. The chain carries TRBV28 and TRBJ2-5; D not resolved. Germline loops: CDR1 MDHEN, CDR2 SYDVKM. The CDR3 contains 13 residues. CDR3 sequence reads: CASSLYNQETQYF. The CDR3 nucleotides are TGTGCCAGCAGTTTATATAACCAAGAGACTCAGTACTTC.

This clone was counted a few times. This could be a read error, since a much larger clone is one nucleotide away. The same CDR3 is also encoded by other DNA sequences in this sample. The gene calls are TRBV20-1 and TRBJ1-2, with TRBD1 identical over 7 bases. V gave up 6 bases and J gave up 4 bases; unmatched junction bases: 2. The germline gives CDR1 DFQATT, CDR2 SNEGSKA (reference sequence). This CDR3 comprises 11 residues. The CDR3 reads CSAWTGYGYTF. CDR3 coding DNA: TGCAGTGCCTGGACAGGCTATGGCTACACCTTC.

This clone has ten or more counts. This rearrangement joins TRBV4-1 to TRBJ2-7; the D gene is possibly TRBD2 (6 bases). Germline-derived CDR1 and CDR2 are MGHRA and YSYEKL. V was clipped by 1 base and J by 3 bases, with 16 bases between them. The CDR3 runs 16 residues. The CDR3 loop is CASSQGILAEHYEQYF. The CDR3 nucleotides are TGCGCCAGCAGCCAAGGTATCTTAGCGGAACACTACGAGCAGTACTTC.

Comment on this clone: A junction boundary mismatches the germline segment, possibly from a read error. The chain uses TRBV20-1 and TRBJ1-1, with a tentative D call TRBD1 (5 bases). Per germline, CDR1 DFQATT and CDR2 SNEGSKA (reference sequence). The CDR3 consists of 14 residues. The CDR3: CSASHRGGKTEAFF. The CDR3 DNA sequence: TGTAGTGCTAGCCACCGGGGGGGGAAAACTGAAGCTTTCTTT.

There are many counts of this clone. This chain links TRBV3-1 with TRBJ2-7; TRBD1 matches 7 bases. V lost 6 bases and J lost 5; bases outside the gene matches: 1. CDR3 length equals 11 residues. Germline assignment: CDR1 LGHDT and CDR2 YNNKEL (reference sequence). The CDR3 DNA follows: TGTGCCAGCAGACAGGGGAACGAGCAGTACTTC. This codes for CASRQGNEQYF.

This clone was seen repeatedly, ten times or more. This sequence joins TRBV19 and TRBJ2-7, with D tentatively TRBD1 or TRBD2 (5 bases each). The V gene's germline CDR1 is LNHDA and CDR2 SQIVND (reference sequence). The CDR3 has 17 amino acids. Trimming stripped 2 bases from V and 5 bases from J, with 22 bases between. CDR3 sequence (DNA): TGTGCCAGTAGTATAAAAAACCGAGGGGCGTATATGAACGAGCAGTACTTC. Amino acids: CASSIKNRGAYMNEQYF.

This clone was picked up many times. The CDR3 sequence is CASSSFLGQPYNEQFF. DNA of the CDR3: TGTGCCAGCAGCTCTTTTTTAGGACAGCCCTACAATGAGCAGTTCTTC. V gene TRBV11-3 combines with J gene TRBJ2-1, with a possible D match to TRBD1 (6 bases). This CDR3 has 16 residues. V shed 4 bases and J shed 2 bases, with 15 bases lying between them. Germline-derived CDR1 and CDR2 are SGHNT and YENEEA.

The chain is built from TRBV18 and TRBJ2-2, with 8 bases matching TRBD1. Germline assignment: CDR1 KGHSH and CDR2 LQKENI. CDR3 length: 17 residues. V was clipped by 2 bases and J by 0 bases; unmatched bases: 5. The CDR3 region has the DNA TGTGCCAGCTCACCAAAACAGGGGGAATCGAACACCGGGGAGCTGTTTTTT. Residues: CASSPKQGESNTGELFF. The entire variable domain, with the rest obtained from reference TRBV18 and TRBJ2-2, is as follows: NAGVMQNPRHLVRRRGQEARLRCSPMKGHSHVYWYRQLPEEGLKFMVYLQKENIIDESGMPKERFSAEFPKEGPSILRIQQVVRGDSAAYFCASSPKQGESNTGELFFGEGSRLTVL.

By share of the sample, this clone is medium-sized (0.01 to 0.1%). CDR3: CASSLNLDTQYF. In DNA form, the CDR3 reads TGTGCCAGCAGTTTAAATCTAGATACGCAGTATTTT. The chain recombines TRBV27 with TRBJ2-3, with unresolved D. This CDR3 region has 12 residues. In germline, CDR1 is MNHEY, CDR2 SMNVEV (reference sequence). The V end was cut by 2 bases, the J end by 5 bases, with 5 bases between.

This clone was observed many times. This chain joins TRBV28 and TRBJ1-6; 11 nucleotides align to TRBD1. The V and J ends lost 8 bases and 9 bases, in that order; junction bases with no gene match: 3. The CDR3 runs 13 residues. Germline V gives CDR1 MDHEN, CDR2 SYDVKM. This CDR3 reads CASWDRGGSPLHF. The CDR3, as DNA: TGTGCCAGCTGGGACAGGGGGGGTTCACCCCTCCACTTT. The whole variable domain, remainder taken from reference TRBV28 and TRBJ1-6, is DVKVTQSSRYLVKRTGEKVFLECVQDMDHENMFWYRQDPGLGLRLIYFSYDVKMKEKGDIPEGYSVSREKKERFSLILESASTNQTSMYLCASWDRGGSPLHFGNGTRLTVT.

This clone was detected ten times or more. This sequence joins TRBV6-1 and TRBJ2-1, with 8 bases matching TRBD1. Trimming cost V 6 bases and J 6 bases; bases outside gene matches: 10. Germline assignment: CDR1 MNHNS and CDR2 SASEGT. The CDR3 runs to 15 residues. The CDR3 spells CASSETGERSNEQFF. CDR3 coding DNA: TGTGCCAGCAGCGAGACAGGGGAAAGGAGCAATGAGCAGTTCTTC.

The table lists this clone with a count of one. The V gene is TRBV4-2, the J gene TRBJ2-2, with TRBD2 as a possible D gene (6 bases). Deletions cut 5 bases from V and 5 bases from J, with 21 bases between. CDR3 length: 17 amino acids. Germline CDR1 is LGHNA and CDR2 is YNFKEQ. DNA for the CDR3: TGTGCCAGCAGCTCAAGATCTAGAGGGAGGAGGACCGGGGAGCTGTTTTTT. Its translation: CASSSRSRGRRTGELFF.

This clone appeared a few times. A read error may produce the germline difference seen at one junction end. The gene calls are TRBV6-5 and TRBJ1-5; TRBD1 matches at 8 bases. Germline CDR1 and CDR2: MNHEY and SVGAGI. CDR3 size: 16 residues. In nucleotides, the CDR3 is TGTACCAGCAGTACTTCAGGGGGCAGGTGCAATCAGCCCCAGCATTTT. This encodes CTSSTSGGRCNQPQHF.

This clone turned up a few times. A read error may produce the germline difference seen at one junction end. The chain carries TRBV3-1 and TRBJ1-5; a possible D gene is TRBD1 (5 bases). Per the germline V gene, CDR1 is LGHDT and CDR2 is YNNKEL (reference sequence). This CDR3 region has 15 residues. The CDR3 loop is CASSQDGGGNQPRHF. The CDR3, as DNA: TGTGCCAGCAGCCAAGATGGGGGAGGCAATCAGCCCCGGCATTTT.

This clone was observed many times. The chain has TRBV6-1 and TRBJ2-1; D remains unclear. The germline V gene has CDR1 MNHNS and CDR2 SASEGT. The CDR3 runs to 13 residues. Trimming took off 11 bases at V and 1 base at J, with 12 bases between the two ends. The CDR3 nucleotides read TGTGCCGTGGCGACGGTTTCCTACAATGAGCAGTTCTTC. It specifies CAVATVSYNEQFF.

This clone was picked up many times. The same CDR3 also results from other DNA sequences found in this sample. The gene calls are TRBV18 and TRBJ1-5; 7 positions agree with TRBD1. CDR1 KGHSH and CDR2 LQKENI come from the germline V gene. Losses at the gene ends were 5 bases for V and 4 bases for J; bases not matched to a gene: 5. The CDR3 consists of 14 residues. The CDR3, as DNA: TGTGCCAGCTCATCCTCGACAGGGAATCAGCCCCAGCATTTT. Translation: CASSSSTGNQPQHF.

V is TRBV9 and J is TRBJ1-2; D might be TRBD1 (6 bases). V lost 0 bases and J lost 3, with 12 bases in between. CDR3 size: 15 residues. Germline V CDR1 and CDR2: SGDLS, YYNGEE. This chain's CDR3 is CASSVGARTDYGYTF. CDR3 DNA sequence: TGTGCCAGCAGCGTAGGTGCACGGACAGACTATGGCTACACCTTC.

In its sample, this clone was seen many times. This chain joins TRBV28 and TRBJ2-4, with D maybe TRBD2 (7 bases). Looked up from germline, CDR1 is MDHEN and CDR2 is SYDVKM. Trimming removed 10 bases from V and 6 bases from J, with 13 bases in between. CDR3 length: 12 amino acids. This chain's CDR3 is CATKGGGNIQYF. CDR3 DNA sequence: TGTGCCACAAAGGGGGGGGGAAACATTCAGTACTTC. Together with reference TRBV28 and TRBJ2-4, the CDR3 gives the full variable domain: DVKVTQSSRYLVKRTGEKVFLECVQDMDHENMFWYRQDPGLGLRLIYFSYDVKMKEKGDIPEGYSVSREKKERFSLILESASTNQTSMYLCATKGGGNIQYFGAGTRLSVL.

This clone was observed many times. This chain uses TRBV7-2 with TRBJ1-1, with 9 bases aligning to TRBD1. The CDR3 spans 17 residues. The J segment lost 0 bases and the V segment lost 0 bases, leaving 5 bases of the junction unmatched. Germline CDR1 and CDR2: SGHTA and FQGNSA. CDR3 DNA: TGTGCCAGCAGCTTAGCGGGACAGGGATTCATGAACACTGAAGCTTTCTTT. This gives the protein CASSLAGQGFMNTEAFF.

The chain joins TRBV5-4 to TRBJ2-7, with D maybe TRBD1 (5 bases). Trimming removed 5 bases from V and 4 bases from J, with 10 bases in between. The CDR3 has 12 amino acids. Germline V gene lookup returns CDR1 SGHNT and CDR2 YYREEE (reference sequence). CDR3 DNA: TGTGCCAGCAGTGACCAGGGTTACGAGCAGTACTTC. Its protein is CASSDQGYEQYF.

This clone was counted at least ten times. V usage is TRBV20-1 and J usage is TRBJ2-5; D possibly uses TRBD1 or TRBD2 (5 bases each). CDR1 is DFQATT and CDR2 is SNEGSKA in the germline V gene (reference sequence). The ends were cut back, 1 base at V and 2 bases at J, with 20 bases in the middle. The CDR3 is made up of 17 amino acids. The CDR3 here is CSARAGRGVGLQETQYF. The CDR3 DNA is TGCAGTGCTAGAGCAGGGCGAGGGGTTGGCTTACAAGAGACCCAGTACTTC.

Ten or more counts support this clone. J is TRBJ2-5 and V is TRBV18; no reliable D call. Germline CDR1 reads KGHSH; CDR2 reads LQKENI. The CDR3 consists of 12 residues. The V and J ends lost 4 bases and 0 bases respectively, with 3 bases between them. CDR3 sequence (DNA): TGTGCCAGCTCACGAGACCAAGAGACCCAGTACTTC. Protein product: CASSRDQETQYF.

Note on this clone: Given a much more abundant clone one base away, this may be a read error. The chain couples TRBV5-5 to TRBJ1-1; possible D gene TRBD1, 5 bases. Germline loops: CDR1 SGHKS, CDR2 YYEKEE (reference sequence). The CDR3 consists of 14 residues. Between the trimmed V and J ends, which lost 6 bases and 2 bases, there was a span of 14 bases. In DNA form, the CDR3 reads TGTGCCAGCATCCGAGGACAAAGCAACACTGAAGCTTTCTTT. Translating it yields CASIRGQSNTEAFF.

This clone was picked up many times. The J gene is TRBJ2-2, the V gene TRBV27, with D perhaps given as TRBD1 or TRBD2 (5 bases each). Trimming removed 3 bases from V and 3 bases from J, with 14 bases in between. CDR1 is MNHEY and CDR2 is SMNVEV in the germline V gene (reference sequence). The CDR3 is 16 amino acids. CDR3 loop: CASSFGGVRDTGELFF. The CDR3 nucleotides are TGTGCCAGCAGTTTTGGGGGAGTTCGGGACACCGGGGAGCTGTTTTTT.

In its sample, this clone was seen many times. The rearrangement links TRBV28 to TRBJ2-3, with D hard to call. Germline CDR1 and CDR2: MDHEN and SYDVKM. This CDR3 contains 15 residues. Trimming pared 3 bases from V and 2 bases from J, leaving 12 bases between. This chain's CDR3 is CASSLVLPTTDTQYF. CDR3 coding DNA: TGTGCCAGCAGTTTGGTGCTGCCCACCACAGATACGCAGTATTTT.